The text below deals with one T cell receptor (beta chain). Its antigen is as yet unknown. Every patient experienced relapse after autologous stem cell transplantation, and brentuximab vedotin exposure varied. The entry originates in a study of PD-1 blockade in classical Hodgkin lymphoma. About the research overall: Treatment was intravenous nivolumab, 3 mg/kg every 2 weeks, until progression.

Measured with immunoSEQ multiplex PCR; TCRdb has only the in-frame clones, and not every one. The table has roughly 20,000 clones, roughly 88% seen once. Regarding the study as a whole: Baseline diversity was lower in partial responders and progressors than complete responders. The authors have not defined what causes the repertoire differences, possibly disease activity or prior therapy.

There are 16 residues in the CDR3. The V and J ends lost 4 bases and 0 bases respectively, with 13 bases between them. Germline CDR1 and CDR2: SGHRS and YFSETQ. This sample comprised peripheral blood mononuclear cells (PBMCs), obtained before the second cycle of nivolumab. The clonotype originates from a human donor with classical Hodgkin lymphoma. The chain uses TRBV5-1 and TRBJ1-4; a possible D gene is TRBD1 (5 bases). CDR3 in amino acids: CASSPREGSTNEKLFF. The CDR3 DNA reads TGCGCCAGCAGCCCCCGGGAGGGGTCAACTAATGAAAAACTGTTTTTT.